This note documents a single T cell receptor beta chain sequence. Its antigen is not known. The data were taken from a study of memory CD4+ T cells and cytomegalovirus serostatus. Whole-study results and caveats: CD4+ memory repertoires contained about two fifths of the roughly 160 reported CMV TCRbeta sequences.

The germline gives CDR1 SEHNR, CDR2 FQNEAQ (reference sequence). This CDR3 has 15 amino acids. J gave up 6 bases and V 4 bases, and 5 bases lay outside the gene matches. As processed by the authors: Out-of-frame sequences were removed, leaving 2,204,828 distinct TCRbeta sequences. Some clones are missing from TCRdb's copy, which holds only in-frame ones; the method was immunoSEQ multiplex PCR. D and trimming were read from the DNA, whereas the V and J calls and clone size are those reported in that table. There are tens of thousands of clones in the sample; about 80% occur only once, and roughly 1.1% lies in the top ten. Single viable CD3+CD4+CD8-CD45RO+ cells were sorted as the memory CD4+ T cells.

The clonotype originates from an adult in good health and CMV-seronegative. Sequencing was done on a sample of memory CD4+ T cells from blood. The chain carries TRBV7-9 and TRBJ1-4, with 10 nucleotides matching TRBD1. The CDR3: CASSWTGTGDEKLFF. For the CDR3, the DNA is TGTGCCAGCAGCTGGACCGGGACAGGGGATGAAAAACTGTTTTTT.